The next 24 T cell receptor beta chains were all read from a single sample in a study of regulatory T cells in long-lasting Graves disease. Researchers made TCR beta libraries by using iRepertoire HTBI primers and running Arm-PCR on CDR3 regions. TCRdb redid the calling of the multiplex PCR reads with MiXCR, one entry per CDR3 protein. The sample records about 620,000 distinct CDR3 sequences, 16% being singletons. The sample's time point: newly diagnosed GD, antithyroid drugs for less than 3 months. Scientists built the TCR library using RNA that was extracted from PBMCs. In addition, the sample was reused for a study of T cells in Graves' hyperthyroidism and ophthalmopathy.

This material consisted of peripheral blood mononuclear cells (PBMCs), taken at new diagnosis, from a patient treated with antithyroid drugs. The receptors shown here come from a woman under 40 with Graves disease.

This clonotype was counted many times. V is TRBV7-9 and J is TRBJ2-1, with a tentative D call TRBD1 (5 bases). With 2 bases removed from V and 6 bases from J, the gap between germline ends came to 14 bases. Germline V lookup: CDR1 SEHNR, CDR2 FQNEAQ (reference sequence). The CDR3 has 15 amino acids. CDR3 nucleotides: TGTGCCAGCAGCTTATTGCTTGCAGGGATCAATGAGCAGTTCTTC. Translated, it gives CASSLLLAGINEQFF.

The V gene is TRBV19, the J gene TRBJ2-1; D might be TRBD1 or TRBD2, each matching 6 bases. V gave up 5 bases and J gave up 6 bases, with 14 bases separating them. CDR3 size: 14 residues. CDR1 and CDR2 from the germline V gene are LNHDA and SQIVND (reference sequence). The CDR3 nucleotides are TGTGCCAGTAGTGTCGGGGGCAGGACCAATGAGCAGTTCTTC. This translates into CASSVGGRTNEQFF.

This clonotype was recorded many times. This chain links TRBV11-2 with TRBJ2-5; unclear D gene. The CDR3 sequence is 12 residues long. V lost 0 bases and J 10 bases, leaving 9 bases between the germline ends. Germline V lookup: CDR1 SGHAT, CDR2 FQNNGV. CDR3 DNA: TGTGCCAGCAGCTTAGATGGGCTGAGCCAGTACTTC. Translating it yields CASSLDGLSQYF.

This clonotype was counted a few times. This sequence joins TRBV9 and TRBJ1-1; D not resolved. Between the trimmed V and J ends, which lost 0 bases and 4 bases, there was a span of 7 bases. This CDR3 contains 13 residues. Per germline, CDR1 SGDLS and CDR2 YYNGEE. The DNA for the CDR3 is TGTGCCAGCAGCGTAGTAGAGGGCACTGAAGCTTTCTTT. Translation gives CASSVVEGTEAFF.

The J gene is TRBJ2-5, the V gene TRBV30, with D maybe TRBD1 (5 bases). The CDR3 covers 12 residues. The germline V and J ends were trimmed by 1 base and 7 bases, with 10 bases remaining between them. Germline V gene lookup returns CDR1 GTSNPN and CDR2 SVGIG (reference sequence). The CDR3 is CAWSDPRGTQYF. CDR3 bases: TGTGCCTGGAGTGACCCTAGGGGGACCCAGTACTTC.

The rearrangement joins TRBV5-5 to TRBJ2-1; 13 bases fit TRBD2. CDR3 size: 18 residues. Looked up from germline, CDR1 is SGHKS and CDR2 is YYEKEE (reference sequence). Trimming removed 3 bases from V and 0 bases from J; junction bases left unmatched: 6. CDR3 region: CASSSGTSGMSSYNEQFF. The CDR3 DNA follows: TGTGCCAGCAGCTCCGGGACTAGCGGGATGAGCTCCTACAATGAGCAGTTCTTC.

This clonotype was seen a few times. This chain joins TRBV6-2 or TRBV6-3 and TRBJ1-1, with 7 bases matching TRBD1. The CDR3 is made up of 15 amino acids. Germline V gene sequence: CDR1 MNHEY, CDR2 SVGEGT. J was trimmed by 4 bases and V by 2 bases; bases with no gene match: 7. The CDR3 loop reads CASSYQGVWSTEAFF. CDR3 DNA: TGTGCCAGCAGTTACCAGGGGGTTTGGAGCACTGAAGCTTTCTTT.

The sample holds many counts of this clonotype. This chain uses TRBV6-5 with TRBJ1-1, with TRBD1 matching 8 bases. With V trimmed by 2 bases and J by 5 bases, 4 bases remained unmatched. Germline V lookup: CDR1 MNHEY, CDR2 SVGAGI. This CDR3 has 14 residues. For the CDR3, the DNA is TGTGCCAGCAGTTACCAGGGGGCGCTTACTGAAGCTTTCTTT. Translation: CASSYQGALTEAFF.

This clonotype appeared a single time. J is TRBJ1-2 and V is TRBV27, with D tentatively TRBD1 (6 bases). The CDR3 sequence is 15 residues long. Trimming left V 2 bases short and J 6 bases short, with 16 bases between. CDR1 MNHEY and CDR2 SMNVEV come from the germline V gene (reference sequence). CDR3 sequence reads: CASSLRSGVENGYTF. For the CDR3, the DNA is TGTGCCAGCAGTTTACGGTCAGGGGTGGAAAATGGCTACACCTTC.

This clonotype was seen at least ten times. The chain is built from TRBV10-3 and TRBJ2-5, with TRBD2 matching 7 bases. The germline V gene has CDR1 ENHRY and CDR2 SYGVKD. The length of the CDR3 is 13 residues. The V gene end was trimmed by 4 bases and the J gene end by 4 bases; junction bases not matched to a gene: 3. The CDR3 DNA follows: TGTGCCATCAGTGGGCGGGGGTCAGAGACCCAGTACTTC. Residues: CAISGRGSETQYF.

The sample holds many counts of this clonotype. The rearrangement links TRBV2 to TRBJ1-5; D gene unclear. The CDR3 runs 13 residues. V gave up 7 bases and J gave up 1 base, with 8 bases separating them. Germline assignment: CDR1 SNHLY and CDR2 FYNNEI. As DNA, the CDR3 is TGTGCCAGCAAGGACCAGAGCAATCAGCCCCAGCATTTT. Encoded protein: CASKDQSNQPQHF.

This clonotype was counted many times. The CDR3 bases are TGTGCCAGCGGTAGAGACAGTAGCAATCAGCCCCAGCATTTT. Its protein is CASGRDSSNQPQHF. V and J are TRBV2 and TRBJ1-5; maybe TRBD1 (5 bases). Germline V lookup: CDR1 SNHLY, CDR2 FYNNEI. Trimming took off 8 bases at V and 0 bases at J, with 11 bases between the two ends. This CDR3 region has 14 residues. The entire variable domain, with the rest obtained from reference TRBV2 and TRBJ1-5, is as follows: EPEVTQTPSHQVTQMGQEVILRCVPISNHLYFYWYRQILGQKVEFLVSFYNNEISEKSEIFDDQFSVERPDGSNFTLKIRSTKLEDSAMYFCASGRDSSNQPQHFGDGTRLSIL.

This chain joins TRBV20-1 and TRBJ2-3; the match to TRBD2 covers 9 bases. CDR3 length: 14 amino acids. Germline V gives CDR1 DFQATT, CDR2 SNEGSKA (reference sequence). V lost 3 bases, J lost 6 bases, and 7 bases stayed unmatched. The CDR3 protein is CSASSSGSFDTQYF. The CDR3 coding sequence is TGCAGTGCTAGTAGTAGCGGGAGTTTCGATACGCAGTATTTT.

This chain joins TRBV11-2 and TRBJ2-3; D is perhaps TRBD1 (6 bases). Per germline, CDR1 SGHAT and CDR2 FQNNGV. The CDR3 is 16 residues long. Trimming pared 1 base from V and 0 bases from J, leaving 11 bases between. The CDR3 nucleotides read TGTGCCAGCAGCTTAGGGGTCAGGGGTAGCACAGATACGCAGTATTTT. Its translation is CASSLGVRGSTDTQYF.

This clonotype was observed a few times. This sequence joins TRBV28 and TRBJ2-7, with 16 bases that match TRBD2. Germline values: CDR1 MDHEN, CDR2 SYDVKM. V lost 4 bases to trimming and J lost 1 base; unmatched junction nucleotides: 13. This CDR3 is built from 20 residues. CDR3 coding DNA: TGTGCCAGCAGTTCCCAATCGGGACTAGCGGGAGGGAAGTTTTCCTACGAGCAGTACTTC. It encodes CASSSQSGLAGGKFSYEQYF.

Regarding this clonotype: Germline and junction disagree at one end, which may indicate a read error. The chain combines TRBV9 with TRBJ2-1; 10 nucleotides line up with TRBD2. Germline CDR1 SGDLS, CDR2 YYNGEE. The CDR3 spans 12 residues. CDR3 amino acids: CASSDQREGFSF. CDR3 DNA sequence: TGTGCCAGCAGCGACCAGCGGGAGGGCTTTTCATTC.

V is TRBV3-1 and J is TRBJ2-1; a possible D gene is TRBD2 (5 bases). Germline CDR1 reads LGHDT; CDR2 reads YNNKEL (reference sequence). The CDR3 length is 15 residues. V was cut by 1 base and J by 13 bases, with 20 bases left in between. CDR3 loop: CASSQAVARIHPQFF. The CDR3 DNA is TGTGCCAGCAGCCAAGCGGTAGCGCGAATCCACCCACAGTTCTTC.

The table lists this clonotype with a few counts. The chain combines TRBV7-6 with TRBJ2-5; TRBD1 might be the D (5 bases). Germline lookup yields CDR1 SGHVS and CDR2 FNYEAQ. The CDR3 is 14 residues long. CDR3 amino acids: CAGILTGFQETQYF. CDR3 sequence (DNA): TGTGCGGGAATACTTACAGGTTTCCAAGAGACCCAGTACTTC.

The sample holds a few counts of this clonotype. The chain has TRBV19 and TRBJ1-2; 8 bases are shared with TRBD1. From germline, CDR1 is LNHDA and CDR2 SQIVND (reference sequence). V shed 6 bases, J shed 6 bases, and the junction held 6 bases outside the gene matches. This CDR3 spans 13 amino acids. CDR3 in amino acids: CASRGTGLDGYTF. Here the CDR3 DNA reads TGTGCCAGTAGGGGGACAGGACTTGATGGCTACACCTTC.

In this sample, this clonotype turned up many times. The chain has TRBV12-3 or TRBV12-4 and TRBJ2-5, with a tentative D call TRBD1 (6 bases). Trimming left V 6 bases short and J 5 bases short, with 13 bases between. The CDR3 is 13 residues long. CDR3 residues: CASSPGQSETQYF. CDR3 bases: TGTGCCAGCAGCCCCGGACAGTCGGAGACCCAGTACTTC.

This clonotype was seen many times. The J gene is TRBJ2-7, the V gene TRBV28, with 10 positions matching TRBD2. The CDR3 spans 19 residues. Trimming at V came to 3 bases and at J to 3 bases, leaving 17 bases not matched to a gene. Germline CDR1 MDHEN, CDR2 SYDVKM. Written as DNA, the CDR3 is TGTGCCAGCAGTTTCGCCTTCGGCCCTAGCGGGAGAATTTACTACGAGCAGTACTTC. Translation: CASSFAFGPSGRIYYEQYF.

CDR3 in DNA: TGTGCCAGCTCACCCATACAGGGGACGGGCTACTATGGCTACACCTTC. Translation gives CASSPIQGTGYYGYTF. This chain joins TRBV18 and TRBJ1-2, with 7 bases identical to TRBD1. CDR1 KGHSH and CDR2 LQKENI come from the germline V gene. The V and J ends lost 3 bases and 3 bases, in that order; junction bases with no gene match: 10. CDR3 length: 16 residues.

The V and J genes are TRBV5-1 and TRBJ2-6; D remains ambiguous. Trimming took 2 bases from V and 11 from J, leaving 11 bases between them. The CDR3 is 13 amino acids. Germline V gene sequence: CDR1 SGHRS, CDR2 YFSETQ. CDR3 sequence: CASSLREGYVLTF. CDR3 DNA: TGCGCCAGCAGCTTAAGGGAAGGGTACGTCCTGACTTTC.

This clonotype occurred a few times. This chain joins TRBV6-2 or TRBV6-3 and TRBJ1-6, with TRBD1 matching 8 bases. CDR3 length: 14 residues. CDR1 is MNHEY and CDR2 is SVGEGT in the germline V gene. The ends lost 4 bases at V and 7 bases at J; junction bases unmatched: 3. In DNA form, the CDR3 reads TGTGCCAGCAGTTCGCGACAGGGGAATTCACCCCTCCACTTT. Encoded protein: CASSSRQGNSPLHF.